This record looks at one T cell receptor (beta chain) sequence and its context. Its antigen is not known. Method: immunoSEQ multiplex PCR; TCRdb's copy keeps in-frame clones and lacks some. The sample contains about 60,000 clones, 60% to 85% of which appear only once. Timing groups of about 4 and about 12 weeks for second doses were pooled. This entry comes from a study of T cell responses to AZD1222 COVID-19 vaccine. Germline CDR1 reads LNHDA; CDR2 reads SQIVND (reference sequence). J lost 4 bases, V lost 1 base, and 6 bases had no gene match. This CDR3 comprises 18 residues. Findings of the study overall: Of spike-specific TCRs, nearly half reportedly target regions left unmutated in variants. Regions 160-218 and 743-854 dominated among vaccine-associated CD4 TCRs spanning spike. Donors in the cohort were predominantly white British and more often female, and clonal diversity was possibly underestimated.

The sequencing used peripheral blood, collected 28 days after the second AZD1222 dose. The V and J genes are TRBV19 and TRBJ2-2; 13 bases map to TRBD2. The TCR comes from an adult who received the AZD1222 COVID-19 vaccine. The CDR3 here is CASSIARLAGGRTGELFF. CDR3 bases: TGTGCCAGTAGTATAGCCCGACTAGCGGGGGGCCGCACCGGGGAGCTGTTTTTT.